One and the same sample provided the 13 T cell receptor beta chains below, sequenced in a study of blood T cell repertoires in COVID-19 (dated by TCRdb to 2018 to 2020). Library preparation employed the immunoSEQ multiplex PCR assay. In TCRdb, the immuneACCESS table is reduced to in-frame sequences with V and J assigned. These tables do not hold every clone; where another copy was compared, an unresolved V gene accounts for under half, and the others remain unexplained. Counted in this sample were 300,000 to 400,000 clones; 87% of them appeared once. The ten biggest clones cover over 6% of the sample. The material sequenced was peripheral blood. The source of these receptors is a woman aged 50 to 60 with COVID-19, enrolled during active disease.

This chain uses TRBV23-1 with TRBJ1-2, with 8 bases that match TRBD1. TRBV23-1 is labeled an ORF, and its function is uncertain. Unmatched junction bases numbered 14, after V lost 0 bases and J lost 8 bases. The CDR3 spans 17 residues. The CDR3: CASSQSILSSGGGGYTF. The CDR3 DNA follows: TGCGCCAGCAGTCAATCGATTCTCTCATCAGGGGGCGGAGGCTACACCTTC.

The chain employs TRBV29-1 and TRBJ1-2; no firm D call. Germline V gene sequence: CDR1 SQVTM, CDR2 ANQGSEA. The CDR3 contains 14 residues. V was cut by 0 bases and J by 0 bases, with 8 bases left in between. CDR3 in DNA: TGCAGCGTTGAAGATCGCAGTTCTAACTATGGCTACACCTTC. It encodes CSVEDRSSNYGYTF.

J is TRBJ1-2 and V is TRBV6-1, with 8 bases that match TRBD1. J gave up 0 bases and V 2 bases, and 11 bases lay outside the gene matches. This CDR3 comprises 18 residues. CDR1 is MNHNS, CDR2 SASEGT, per germline. CDR3 loop: CASSETLSGTGANYGYTF. CDR3 nucleotide sequence: TGTGCCAGCAGTGAAACTTTAAGCGGGACAGGAGCTAACTATGGCTACACCTTC.

The V call is TRBV28, the J call TRBJ2-7, with a weak D call TRBD1 (5 bases). Germline assignment: CDR1 MDHEN and CDR2 SYDVKM. This CDR3 is built from 16 residues. V lost 4 bases, J lost 1 base, and 17 bases lay in between. The CDR3 region is CASSSPPTDSSYEQYF. CDR3 nucleotide sequence: TGTGCCAGCAGTTCCCCCCCGACAGACTCTTCCTACGAGCAGTACTTC.

Here the CDR3 DNA reads TGTGCCAGCAGCTTGTCAGGGCCCGAGCAGTACTTC. This translates into CASSLSGPEQYF. The chain couples TRBV7-9 to TRBJ2-7; D may be TRBD1 (5 bases). This CDR3 is built from 12 residues. V lost 3 bases, J lost 6 bases, and 9 bases lay in between. The germline V gene encodes CDR1 SEHNR and CDR2 FQNEAQ (reference sequence).

The CDR3 is CASSLPDIQGLGYEQYF. In DNA form, the CDR3 reads TGCGCCAGCAGCTTGCCTGATATACAGGGATTAGGCTACGAGCAGTACTTC. The chain joins TRBV5-1 to TRBJ2-7, with D perhaps matching TRBD1 (6 bases). This CDR3 is 17 amino acids long. Trimming removed 1 base from V and 3 bases from J, with 20 bases in between. Germline CDR1 reads SGHRS; CDR2 reads YFSETQ.

This chain links TRBV19 with TRBJ2-1; 7 bases align to TRBD1. In germline, CDR1 is LNHDA, CDR2 SQIVND (reference sequence). This CDR3 has 14 residues. Unmatched junction bases numbered 9, after V lost 5 bases and J lost 8 bases. The CDR3: CASSFDRVNDEQFF. As DNA, the CDR3 is TGTGCCAGTAGTTTCGACAGGGTCAACGATGAGCAGTTCTTC.

The chain joins TRBV6-5 to TRBJ2-5, with D possibly matching TRBD1 (5 bases). The V end lost 6 bases, the J end lost 0 bases, and 14 bases lay between the germline ends. CDR3 length: 15 residues. The V gene's germline CDR1 is MNHEY and CDR2 SVGAGI. The DNA of the CDR3 is TGTGCCAGCAGAAAACAGGCCATGTACCAAGAGACCCAGTACTTC. Translation gives CASRKQAMYQETQYF.

The chain joins TRBV27 to TRBJ1-5; 7 bases agree with TRBD1. Germline V CDR1 and CDR2: MNHEY, SMNVEV (reference sequence). The CDR3 spans 15 residues. Trimming cost V 4 bases and J 3 bases; bases outside gene matches: 6. DNA of the CDR3: TGTGCCAGCAGTTCCGGGACAGCGAACAATCAGCCCCAGCATTTT. Translated: CASSSGTANNQPQHF.

The chain uses TRBV24-1 and TRBJ1-2; D may be TRBD1 (5 bases). V was pared by 5 bases and J by 3 bases, with 18 bases between. Looked up from germline, CDR1 is KGHDR and CDR2 is SFDVKD. The CDR3 length is 16 residues. CDR3 DNA: TGTGCCACCAGTGGTCTTGATCGTGGGGGGGACTATGGCTACACCTTC. Translated, it gives CATSGLDRGGDYGYTF.

The rearrangement joins TRBV5-1 to TRBJ1-6, with D maybe TRBD1 (5 bases). Looked up from germline, CDR1 is SGHRS and CDR2 is YFSETQ. The length of the CDR3 is 14 residues. Trimming removed 4 bases at V and 8 bases at J, with 13 bases between. The CDR3 DNA reads as TGCGCCAGCAGCCTTCGGACGGGGGATTCACCCCTCCACTTT. Its protein product is CASSLRTGDSPLHF. The whole variable domain, filled in from reference TRBV5-1 and TRBJ1-6, reads KAGVTQTPRYLIKTRGQQVTLSCSPISGHRSVSWYQQTPGQGLQFLFEYFSETQRNKGNFPGRFSGRQFSNSRSEMNVSTLELGDSALYLCASSLRTGDSPLHFGNGTRLTVT.

V and J are TRBV2 and TRBJ1-5; perhaps TRBD1 as D (6 bases). Germline assignment: CDR1 SNHLY and CDR2 FYNNEI. Between the trimmed V and J ends, which lost 1 base and 7 bases, there was a span of 11 bases. This CDR3 spans 14 amino acids. DNA of the CDR3: TGTGCCAGCAGTGAAGAAGGGGGTATCCAGCCCCAGCATTTT. It codes for CASSEEGGIQPQHF. Supplemented by reference TRBV2 and TRBJ1-5, the full variable domain reads EPEVTQTPSHQVTQMGQEVILRCVPISNHLYFYWYRQILGQKVEFLVSFYNNEISEKSEIFDDQFSVERPDGSNFTLKIRSTKLEDSAMYFCASSEEGGIQPQHFGDGTRLSIL.

J is TRBJ2-1 and V is TRBV5-4, with TRBD1 matching over 7 bases. V dropped 0 bases and J dropped 3; count of bases not matched to a gene: 9. The CDR3 length is 17 residues. Germline CDR1 reads SGHNT; CDR2 reads YYREEE (reference sequence). The DNA for the CDR3 is TGTGCCAGCAGCTTGGCCTCCGGGACAGTAATCTACAATGAGCAGTTCTTC. It translates to CASSLASGTVIYNEQFF.